This T cell receptor (beta chain) is drawn from a study of neoadjuvant anti-PD-1 for oral cavity cancer. Study-wide background: Most patients had three to four biweekly doses of 3 mg/kg nivolumab before resection. Patients without progression got a fourth dose around day 43.

This clone was picked up a small number of times. Repertoires were generated with immunoSEQ multiplex PCR, while TCRdb's copy carries only in-frame clones and drops some. This table holds roughly 67,000 clones, about four fifths found once. These oral cavity squamous cell carcinomas were HPV-negative and locally advanced. This CDR3 is built from 15 residues. V lost 3 bases, J lost 6 bases, and 13 bases lay in between. Germline assignment: CDR1 SGDLS and CDR2 YYNGEE. The starting material was PBMCs, obtained before nivolumab (anti-PD-1) treatment. J is TRBJ1-6 and V is TRBV9, with D maybe TRBD1 (5 bases). The sequence was obtained from a person aged 35-79 years with oral cavity squamous cell carcinoma. As DNA, the CDR3 is TGTGCCAGCAGCGCCTGGGACGGAGGTAATTCACCCCTCCACTTT. Protein sequence: CASSAWDGGNSPLHF. Full variable domain (outside the CDR3, taken from reference TRBV9 and TRBJ1-6): DSGVTQTPKHLITATGQRVTLRCSPRSGDLSVYWYQQSLDQGLQFLIQYYNGEERAKGNILERFSAQQFPDLHSELNLSSLELGDSALYFCASSAWDGGNSPLHFGNGTRLTVT.